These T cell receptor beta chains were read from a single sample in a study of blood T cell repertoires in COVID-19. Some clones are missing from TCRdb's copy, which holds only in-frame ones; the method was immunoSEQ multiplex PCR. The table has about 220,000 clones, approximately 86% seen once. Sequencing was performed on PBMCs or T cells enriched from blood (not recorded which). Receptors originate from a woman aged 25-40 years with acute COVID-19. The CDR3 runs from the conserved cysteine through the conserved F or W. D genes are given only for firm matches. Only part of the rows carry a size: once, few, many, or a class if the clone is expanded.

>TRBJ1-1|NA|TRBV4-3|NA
CASSQVWSDMNTEAFF
TGCGCCAGCAGCCAAGTTTGGTCAGATATGAACACTGAAGCTTTCTTT
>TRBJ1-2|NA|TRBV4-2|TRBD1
CASSPRDRGGYTF
TGTGCCAGCAGCCCGAGGGACAGGGGTGGCTACACCTTC
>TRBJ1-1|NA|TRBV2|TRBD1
CASSPPGQGTEAFF
TGTGCCAGCAGTCCACCGGGACAGGGCACTGAAGCTTTCTTT
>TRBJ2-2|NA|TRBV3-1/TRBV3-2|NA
CASSQGTDNTGELFF
TGTGCCAGCAGCCAAGGGACAGATAACACCGGGGAGCTGTTTTTT
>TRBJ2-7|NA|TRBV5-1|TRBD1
CASSLSGTASYEQYF
TGCGCCAGCAGCTTGTCGGGGACAGCTTCCTACGAGCAGTACTTC
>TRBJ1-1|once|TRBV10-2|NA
CASSEDGGLGNTEAFF
TGCGCCAGCAGTGAGGATGGAGGGTTAGGAAACACTGAAGCTTTCTTT
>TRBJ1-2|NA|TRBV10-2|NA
CASSERQSYYGYTF
TGCGCCAGCAGTGAGCGACAGTCATACTATGGCTACACCTTC
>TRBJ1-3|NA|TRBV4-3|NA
CASSQDQLIGNTIYF
TGCGCCAGCAGCCAAGATCAGTTGATCGGAAACACCATATATTTT
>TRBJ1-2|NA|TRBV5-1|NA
CASSLGQGLSYGYTF
TGCGCCAGCAGCTTGGGGCAGGGCCTTTCCTATGGCTACACCTTC
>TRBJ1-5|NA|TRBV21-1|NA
CASSRERRGGYSNQPQHF
TGTGCCAGCAGCAGGGAGAGGCGAGGGGGTTATAGCAATCAGCCCCAGCATTTT
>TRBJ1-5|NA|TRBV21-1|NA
CASSKAQKGQRSNQPQHF
TGTGCCAGCAGCAAAGCGCAGAAGGGACAAAGAAGCAATCAGCCCCAGCATTTT
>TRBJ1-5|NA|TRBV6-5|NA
CASSYSGGSQPQHF
TGTGCCAGCAGTTACTCAGGCGGGAGTCAGCCCCAGCATTTT
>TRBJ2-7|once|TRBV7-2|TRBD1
CASSLGHGVAGGQYEQYF
TGTGCCAGCAGCTTAGGTCACGGGGTGGCAGGGGGCCAATACGAGCAGTACTTC
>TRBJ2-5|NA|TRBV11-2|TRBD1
CASSPDRTRTQYF
TGTGCCAGCAGCCCGGACAGGACAAGGACCCAGTACTTC
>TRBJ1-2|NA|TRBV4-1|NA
CASSQDPGIIAGYTF
TGCGCCAGCAGCCAAGATCCTGGTATCATCGCGGGCTACACCTTC
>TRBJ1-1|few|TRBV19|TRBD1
CASWDRGRNTEAFF
TGTGCCAGTTGGGACAGGGGCAGGAACACTGAAGCTTTCTTT
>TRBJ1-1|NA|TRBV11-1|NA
CASSFRGTEAFF
TGTGCCAGCAGCTTCCGGGGCACTGAAGCTTTCTTT
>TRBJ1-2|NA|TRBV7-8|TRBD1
CASSSFRGQVYGYTF
TGTGCCAGCAGCTCCTTCCGAGGACAGGTCTATGGCTACACCTTC
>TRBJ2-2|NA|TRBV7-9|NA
CASSPGLYLDTGELFF
TGTGCCAGCAGCCCGGGACTGTATTTAGACACCGGGGAGCTGTTTTTT
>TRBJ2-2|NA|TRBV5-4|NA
CASSFWPGELFF
TGTGCCAGCAGCTTTTGGCCCGGGGAGCTGTTTTTT
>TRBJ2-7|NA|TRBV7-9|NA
CASSSLSYYEQYF
TGTGCCAGCAGCTCATTATCCTACTACGAGCAGTACTTC
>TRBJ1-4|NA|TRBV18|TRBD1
CASRQPGGNEKLFF
TGTGCCAGCCGGCAGCCAGGGGGGAATGAAAAACTGTTTTTT
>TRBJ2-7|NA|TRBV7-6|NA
CASSLTGTHLYEQYF
TGTGCCAGCAGCTTGACCGGGACACATTTATACGAGCAGTACTTC
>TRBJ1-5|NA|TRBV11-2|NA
CASSLGPGKGPQHF
TGTGCCAGCAGCTTAGGCCCAGGGAAGGGGCCCCAGCATTTT
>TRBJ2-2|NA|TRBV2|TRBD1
CASIPRDRGFSLFF
TGTGCCAGCATTCCCCGGGACAGGGGTTTTTCGCTGTTTTTT
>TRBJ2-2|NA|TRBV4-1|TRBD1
CASSPGQGGTGELFF
TGCGCCAGCAGCCCGGGACAGGGCGGAACCGGGGAGCTGTTTTTT
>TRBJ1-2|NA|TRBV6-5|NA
CASSYSRQRGGYTF
TGTGCCAGCAGTTACTCGAGGCAGCGGGGGGGCTACACCTTC
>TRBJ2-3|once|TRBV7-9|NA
CASSRETDTQYF
TGTGCCAGCAGCCGTGAGACAGATACGCAGTATTTT
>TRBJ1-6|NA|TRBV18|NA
CASSLGQPNSPLHF
TGTGCCAGCTCACTCGGACAGCCCAATTCACCCCTCCACTTT
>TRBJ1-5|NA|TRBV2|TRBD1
CASSETGTGYQPQHF
TGTGCCAGCAGTGAGACCGGGACAGGTTATCAGCCCCAGCATTTT
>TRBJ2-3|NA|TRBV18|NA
CASSPPRGTDTQYF
TGTGCCAGCTCACCCCCGAGGGGCACAGATACGCAGTATTTT
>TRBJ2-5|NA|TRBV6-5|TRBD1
CASRPRQGLGETQYF
TGTGCCAGCAGGCCGCGACAGGGATTGGGTGAGACCCAGTACTTC
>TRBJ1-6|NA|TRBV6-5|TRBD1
CASSYQGAANSPLHF
TGTGCCAGCAGTTACCAGGGGGCCGCTAACTCACCCCTCCACTTT
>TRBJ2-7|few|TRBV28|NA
CATSGVQVSSYEQYF
TGTGCCACCTCGGGAGTACAGGTGAGCTCCTACGAGCAGTACTTC
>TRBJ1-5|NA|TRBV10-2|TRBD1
CASSRGQGAKQPQHF
TGCGCCAGCTCGAGGGGACAGGGGGCGAAGCAGCCCCAGCATTTT
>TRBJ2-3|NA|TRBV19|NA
CASSIWGGATDTQYF
TGTGCCAGTAGTATATGGGGGGGCGCGACAGATACGCAGTATTTT
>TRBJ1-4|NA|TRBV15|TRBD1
CATSRDYRGYNEKLFF
TGTGCCACCAGCAGAGATTACAGGGGTTATAATGAAAAACTGTTTTTT
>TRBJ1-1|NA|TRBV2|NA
CASRLGWAFF
TGTGCCAGCAGACTCGGTTGGGCTTTCTTT
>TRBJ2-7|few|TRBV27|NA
CASSSNRVQWYF
TGTGCCAGCAGTTCAAACAGGGTTCAGTGGTACTTC
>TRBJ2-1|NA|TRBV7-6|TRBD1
CASSSTDRSDNEQFF
TGTGCCAGCAGCTCAACGGACAGGTCCGACAATGAGCAGTTCTTC
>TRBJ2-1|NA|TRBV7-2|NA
CASSLAGGPYNEQFF
TGTGCCAGCAGCTTAGCGGGGGGGCCATACAATGAGCAGTTCTTC
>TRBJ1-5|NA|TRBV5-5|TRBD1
CASRPIDRVSNQPQHF
TGTGCCAGCAGACCGATCGACAGGGTTAGCAATCAGCCCCAGCATTTT
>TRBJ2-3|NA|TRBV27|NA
CASSAASYYFGTDTQYF
TGTGCCAGCTCCGCCGCCTCATATTACTTCGGCACAGATACGCAGTATTTT
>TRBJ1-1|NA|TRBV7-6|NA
CASSLEASTGLLGTEAFF
TGTGCCAGCAGCTTAGAGGCTTCGACTGGCCTACTGGGCACTGAAGCTTTCTTT
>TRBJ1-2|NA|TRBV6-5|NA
CASHSPYYGYTF
TGTGCCAGCCATAGCCCCTACTATGGCTACACCTTC